Listed here are 26 T cell receptor beta chains from one sample, sequenced in a study of shared clonotypes between healthy human individuals. Naive CD8 cells, CD45RO-negative and positively selected for CCR7, excluded terminally differentiated effector memory CD45RA+ cells. Libraries were prepared by immunoSEQ multiplex PCR; TCRdb keeps only in-frame clonotypes and omits some of them. The table shows about 2 million clones, with 85% to 95% occurring only once. Sequencing input: naive CD8+ T cells sorted from blood. The source of these receptors is a man aged 18 to 29 in good health.

The chain couples TRBV10-2 to TRBJ2-1; 9 bases fit TRBD1. The CDR3 extends over 13 amino acids. V lost 8 bases, J lost 5 bases, and 4 bases stayed unmatched. Looked up from germline, CDR1 is WSHSY and CDR2 is SAAADI. Here the CDR3 reads CASRDRVNNEQFF. CDR3 DNA sequence: TGCGCCAGCCGGGACAGGGTCAACAATGAGCAGTTCTTC.

The chain links TRBV27 to TRBJ2-5; D gene ambiguous. V lost 0 bases, J lost 2 bases, and 7 bases lay in between. The CDR3 spans 14 residues. From germline, CDR1 is MNHEY and CDR2 SMNVEV (reference sequence). Here the CDR3 reads CASSLSMSQETQYF. DNA for the CDR3: TGTGCCAGCAGTTTATCGATGTCACAAGAGACCCAGTACTTC.

A note on this clone: Other nucleotide sequences in the sample specify the same CDR3. V usage is TRBV7-6 and J usage is TRBJ2-7; D gene unclear. CDR1 and CDR2 from the germline V gene are SGHVS and FNYEAQ. The CDR3 length is 12 residues. Trimming removed 5 bases from V and 4 bases from J, with 9 bases in between. Written as DNA, the CDR3 is TGTGCCAGCAGCCCAAGTGGATACGAGCAGTACTTC. Amino acids: CASSPSGYEQYF.

The chain combines TRBV7-9 with TRBJ2-2; D is unclear. CDR1 SEHNR and CDR2 FQNEAQ come from the germline V gene (reference sequence). This CDR3 has 17 residues. Trimming removed 6 bases at V and 2 bases at J, with 19 bases between. The CDR3 DNA reads as TGTGCCAGCAGACCTACCCTCGGCGGCGCAAACACCGGGGAGCTGTTTTTT. Translation: CASRPTLGGANTGELFF.

The rearrangement uses TRBV9 and TRBJ2-3; the D gene is possibly TRBD2 (6 bases). V shed 0 bases and J shed 3 bases, with 8 bases lying between them. The CDR3 is 14 amino acids. Per the germline V gene, CDR1 is SGDLS and CDR2 is YYNGEE. The DNA of the CDR3 is TGTGCCAGCAGCGTAGGACTAGTTACAGATACGCAGTATTTT. It encodes CASSVGLVTDTQYF.

Here the CDR3 DNA reads TGTGCCAGCAGCCGGGGACGGACCATGAACACTGAAGCTTTCTTT. Protein: CASSRGRTMNTEAFF. This sequence joins TRBV11-3 and TRBJ1-1; TRBD1 is a possible D gene (5 bases). The germline gives CDR1 SGHNT, CDR2 YENEEA. CDR3 length: 15 residues. Trimming took off 5 bases at V and 0 bases at J, with 13 bases between the two ends.

With respect to this clone: This specimen includes other DNA sequences encoding the same CDR3. CDR3 sequence (DNA): TGTGCCAGCAGTTACTCTAATGAGCAGTTCTTC. This encodes CASSYSNEQFF. The rearrangement uses TRBV6-5 and TRBJ2-1; D gene uncertain. The CDR3 consists of 11 residues. Trimming left V 0 bases short and J 7 bases short, with 1 base between. CDR1 MNHEY and CDR2 SVGAGI come from the germline V gene.

V gene TRBV7-6 combines with J gene TRBJ2-7, with 7 bases fitting TRBD1. The CDR3 is made up of 15 amino acids. With 1 base clipped from V and 2 bases from J, the junction kept 5 bases outside the gene matches. Germline lookup yields CDR1 SGHVS and CDR2 FNYEAQ. In DNA, the CDR3 is TGTGCCAGCAGCTTAGGACAGGGTACCCCCTACGAGCAGTACTTC. Translation gives CASSLGQGTPYEQYF.

Concerning this clone: Distinct nucleotide sequences in the sample also encode this CDR3. The chain uses TRBV7-9 and TRBJ2-3; D call uncertain. The CDR3 loop spans 13 amino acids. Trimming took 7 bases from V and 0 from J, leaving 8 bases between them. Germline CDR1 reads SEHNR; CDR2 reads FQNEAQ (reference sequence). The chain's CDR3 is CASTAPSTDTQYF. In DNA form, the CDR3 reads TGTGCCAGCACCGCTCCTAGCACAGATACGCAGTATTTT.

The CDR3 here is CASSLFLAGIDNEQFF. The CDR3 nucleotides are TGTGCCAGCAGTTTATTTCTAGCGGGAATTGACAATGAGCAGTTCTTC. The chain combines TRBV7-9 with TRBJ2-1; 9 bases fit TRBD2. Trimming cost V 6 bases and J 5 bases; bases outside gene matches: 11. CDR1 is SEHNR and CDR2 is FQNEAQ in the germline V gene (reference sequence). The CDR3 loop spans 16 amino acids.

In the case of this clone: Different DNA sequences within this sample yield the same CDR3. V usage is TRBV27 and J usage is TRBJ2-7; D may be TRBD1 (6 bases). CDR1 and CDR2 (germline): MNHEY, SMNVEV (reference sequence). CDR3 length: 13 residues. Trimming removed 3 bases at V and 4 bases at J, with 10 bases between. Here the CDR3 reads CASSLGAAYEQYF. CDR3 DNA sequence: TGTGCCAGCAGTTTGGGGGCGGCTTACGAGCAGTACTTC.

The J gene is TRBJ2-7, the V gene TRBV27; D gene unclear. Trimming left V 2 bases short and J 7 bases short, with 6 bases between. Germline V CDR1 and CDR2: MNHEY, SMNVEV (reference sequence). The CDR3 consists of 11 residues. The CDR3: CASSLGFEQYF. For the CDR3, the DNA is TGTGCCAGCAGTTTAGGGTTTGAGCAGTACTTC.

The chain has TRBV27 and TRBJ1-6; TRBD1 might be the D (5 bases). The germline gives CDR1 MNHEY, CDR2 SMNVEV (reference sequence). V lost 8 bases and J lost 0, with 14 bases in between. The CDR3 sequence is 16 residues long. CDR3 nucleotides: TGTGCCAGCCTTGGGCGGGGCAGCTCCTATAATTCACCCCTCCACTTT. This sequence encodes CASLGRGSSYNSPLHF.

The chain employs TRBV2 and TRBJ2-5, with 11 nucleotides matching TRBD2. This CDR3 has 15 amino acids. Germline V CDR1 and CDR2: SNHLY, FYNNEI. V was pared by 6 bases and J by 5 bases, with 8 bases of the junction left unmatched. The CDR3 bases are TGTGCCAGCAGCGCACTAGCGGGGGCGGTTGAGACCCAGTACTTC. This sequence encodes CASSALAGAVETQYF.

This clone appeared once. V usage is TRBV7-8 and J usage is TRBJ2-2; 11 bases match TRBD2. Unmatched junction bases numbered 6, after V lost 2 bases and J lost 7 bases. CDR1 is SGHVS and CDR2 is FQNEAQ in the germline V gene. The CDR3 extends over 16 amino acids. Here the CDR3 reads CASSLLGLAGGGELFF. As DNA, the CDR3 is TGTGCCAGCAGCTTATTGGGCCTAGCGGGGGGCGGGGAGCTGTTTTTT. The full variable domain, rest sourced from reference TRBV7-8 and TRBJ2-2, is GAGVSQSPRYKVAKRGQDVALRCDPISGHVSLFWYQQALGQGPEFLTYFQNEAQLDKSGLPSDRFFAERPEGSVSTLKIQRTQQEDSAVYLCASSLLGLAGGGELFFGEGSRLTVL.

The chain uses TRBV13 and TRBJ1-4, with TRBD1 matching over 7 bases. This CDR3 has 19 amino acids. CDR1 is PRHDT and CDR2 is FYEKMQ in the germline V gene (reference sequence). The ends lost 1 base at V and 0 bases at J; junction bases unmatched: 11. CDR3 sequence (DNA): TGTGCCAGCAGCTTAGCCGACAGGGACCAGCCCGCAACTAATGAAAAACTGTTTTTT. The encoded protein is CASSLADRDQPATNEKLFF.

J is TRBJ2-7 and V is TRBV6-1; possible D gene TRBD1, 6 bases. V dropped 7 bases and J dropped 4 bases, with 14 bases sitting between them. CDR1 is MNHNS and CDR2 is SASEGT in the germline V gene. This CDR3 has 13 residues. The CDR3: CASTPGTIYEQYF. The CDR3, as DNA: TGTGCCAGCACCCCCGGGACAATTTACGAGCAGTACTTC.

Note on this clone: Other DNA sequences from this sample encode an identical CDR3 as well. The chain carries TRBV19 and TRBJ2-5; D is perhaps TRBD1 (7 bases). Germline V lookup: CDR1 LNHDA, CDR2 SQIVND (reference sequence). CDR3 size: 13 residues. The ends were cut back, 1 base at V and 5 bases at J, with 8 bases in the middle. CDR3 protein: CASSIAGGETQYF. The CDR3 nucleotides read TGTGCCAGTAGTATAGCAGGGGGGGAGACCCAGTACTTC.

The chain carries TRBV6-5 and TRBJ1-1; D may be TRBD1 (6 bases). V was cut by 9 bases and J by 4 bases, with 12 bases left in between. CDR1 and CDR2 (germline): MNHEY, SVGAGI. The CDR3 length is 12 residues. CDR3 region: CASMGGGTEAFF. DNA for the CDR3: TGTGCCAGTATGGGGGGCGGCACTGAAGCTTTCTTT.

The rearrangement joins TRBV4-1 to TRBJ2-7; D unresolved. Germline V gene lookup returns CDR1 MGHRA and CDR2 YSYEKL. V lost 1 base and J 4 bases, leaving 8 bases between the germline ends. The CDR3 spans 13 residues. CDR3 amino acids: CASSQGFLYEQYF. In DNA form, the CDR3 reads TGCGCCAGCAGCCAAGGATTCCTGTACGAGCAGTACTTC.

This clone was recorded only once. V usage is TRBV2 and J usage is TRBJ2-7; D may be TRBD1 or TRBD2 (6 bases each). CDR3 length equals 14 residues. V lost 7 bases to trimming and J lost 3 bases, with 16 bases between them. Germline lookup yields CDR1 SNHLY and CDR2 FYNNEI. The chain's CDR3 is CASINSGGLYEQYF. CDR3 DNA sequence: TGTGCCAGCATCAACTCCGGGGGCCTCTACGAGCAGTACTTC.

This rearrangement joins TRBV11-2 to TRBJ1-3; 10 nucleotides align to TRBD1. V shed 3 bases and J 8 bases; nucleotides not matched to a gene: 10. The CDR3 is 16 residues long. Germline CDR1 SGHAT, CDR2 FQNNGV. CDR3 residues: CASSFYGTGVKHTIYF. CDR3 coding DNA: TGTGCCAGCAGCTTCTACGGGACAGGGGTTAAACACACCATATATTTT.

The genes are TRBV6-1 and TRBJ2-7; 8 nucleotides match TRBD1. The V segment lost 6 bases and the J segment 3 bases; nucleotides outside the gene matches: 7. Germline assignment: CDR1 MNHNS and CDR2 SASEGT. This CDR3 region has 14 residues. In DNA, the CDR3 is TGTGCCAGCAGCAGTTTAGGACAGGGCTACGAGCAGTACTTC. This translates into CASSSLGQGYEQYF.

The chain has TRBV2 and TRBJ2-1; D gene uncertain. Germline values: CDR1 SNHLY, CDR2 FYNNEI. There are 11 residues in the CDR3. V dropped 8 bases and J dropped 7 bases, with 9 bases sitting between them. CDR3 coding DNA: TGTGCCAGCGACGAGCGAAATGAGCAGTTCTTC. This encodes CASDERNEQFF.

The rearrangement joins TRBV28 to TRBJ2-7; 8 positions agree with TRBD1. The CDR3 totals 14 residues. Trimming cost V 6 bases and J 5 bases; bases outside gene matches: 9. Germline CDR1 MDHEN, CDR2 SYDVKM. The CDR3 here is CASRPQGEGNEQYF. The CDR3 DNA sequence: TGTGCCAGCAGGCCACAGGGGGAAGGAAACGAGCAGTACTTC.

With respect to this clone: The sample holds other DNA sequences that translate to the same CDR3. The chain carries TRBV29-1 and TRBJ1-1; D ambiguous. Germline lookup yields CDR1 SQVTM and CDR2 ANQGSEA. CDR3 length equals 12 residues. Trimming left V 1 base short and J 2 bases short, with 5 bases between. CDR3 DNA: TGCAGCGTTGAAGGACAAAACACTGAAGCTTTCTTT. Its protein is CSVEGQNTEAFF.